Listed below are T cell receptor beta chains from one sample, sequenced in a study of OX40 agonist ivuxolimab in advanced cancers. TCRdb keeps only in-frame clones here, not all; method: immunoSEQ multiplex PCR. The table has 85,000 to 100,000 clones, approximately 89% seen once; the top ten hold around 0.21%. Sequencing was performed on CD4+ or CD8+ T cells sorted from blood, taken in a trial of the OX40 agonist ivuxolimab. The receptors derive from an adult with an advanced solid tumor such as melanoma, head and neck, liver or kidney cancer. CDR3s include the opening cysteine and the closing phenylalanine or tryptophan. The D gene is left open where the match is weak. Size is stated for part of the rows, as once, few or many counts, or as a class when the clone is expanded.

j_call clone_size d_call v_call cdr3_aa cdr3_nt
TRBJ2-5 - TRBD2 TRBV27 CASRRLAGGLETQYF TGTGCCAGCAGAAGACTAGCGGGAGGTCTGGAGACCCAGTACTTC
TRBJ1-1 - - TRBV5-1 CASSWTGEATEAFF TGCGCCAGCAGCTGGACGGGGGAGGCCACTGAAGCTTTCTTT
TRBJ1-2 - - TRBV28 CASSLLAGENYGYTF TGTGCCAGCAGTTTATTGGCAGGGGAGAACTATGGCTACACCTTC
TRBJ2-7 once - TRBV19 CASSILTGDEQYF TGTGCCAGTAGTATTCTTACAGGCGACGAGCAGTACTTC
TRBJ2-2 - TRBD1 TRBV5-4 CASSFGQGSTGELFF TGTGCCAGCAGCTTCGGACAGGGGAGCACCGGGGAGCTGTTTTTT
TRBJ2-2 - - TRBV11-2 CASSLGGAGELFF TGTGCCAGCAGCTTAGGGGGGGCCGGGGAGCTGTTTTTT
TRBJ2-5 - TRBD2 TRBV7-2 CASSLAGSGGLAGGQETQYF TGTGCCAGCAGCTTAGCAGGTTCCGGGGGCTTAGCGGGAGGGCAAGAGACCCAGTACTTC
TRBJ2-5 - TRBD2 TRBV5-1 CASRPPGTSTAETQYF TGCGCCAGCAGACCCCCCGGGACTAGTACTGCAGAGACCCAGTACTTC
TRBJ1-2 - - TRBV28 CASSLRRTGKGGGYTF TGTGCCAGCAGTTTACGGCGAACAGGGAAGGGCGGAGGCTACACCTTC
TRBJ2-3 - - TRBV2 CASSQHTDTQYF TGTGCCAGCAGTCAGCACACAGATACGCAGTATTTT
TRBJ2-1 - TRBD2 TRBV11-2 CASSLTSGNHNEQFF TGTGCCAGCAGCTTAACTAGCGGGAACCACAATGAGCAGTTCTTC
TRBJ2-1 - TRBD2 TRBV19 CASSISSGSFLNEQFF TGTGCCAGTAGTATATCAAGCGGGAGTTTCCTGAATGAGCAGTTCTTC
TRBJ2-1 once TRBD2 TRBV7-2 CASSSGLAASSYNEQFF TGTGCCAGCAGCTCTGGACTAGCGGCAAGCTCCTACAATGAGCAGTTCTTC
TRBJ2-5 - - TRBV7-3 CASSLSHQETQYF TGTGCCAGCAGCTTAAGCCACCAAGAGACCCAGTACTTC
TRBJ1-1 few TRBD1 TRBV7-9 CASSSRDRGFTEAFF TGTGCCAGCAGCTCGAGGGACAGAGGCTTCACTGAAGCTTTCTTT
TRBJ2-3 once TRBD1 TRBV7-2 CASSLMGQITDTQYF TGTGCCAGCAGCTTAATGGGACAGATCACAGATACGCAGTATTTT
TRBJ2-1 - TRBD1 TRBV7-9 CASSRTGGRVIEQFF TGTGCCAGCAGCCGAACAGGGGGCCGGGTCATCGAGCAGTTCTTC
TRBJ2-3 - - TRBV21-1 CASSKARASGAPTRRDTQYF TGTGCCAGCAGCAAAGCGCGGGCTAGCGGGGCCCCCACGCGGAGGGATACGCAGTATTTT
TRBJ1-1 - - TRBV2 CASTTTGSTNTEAFF TGTGCCAGCACTACGACAGGCAGTACGAACACTGAAGCTTTCTTT
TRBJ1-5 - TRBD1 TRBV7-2 CASSLDRNQPQHF TGTGCCAGCAGCCTGGACAGGAATCAGCCCCAGCATTTT
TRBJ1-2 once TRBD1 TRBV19 CASSRRTGGSYDYGYTF TGTGCCAGTAGCCGACGGACAGGGGGCTCTTATGACTATGGCTACACCTTC
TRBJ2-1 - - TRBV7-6 CASSLEVVGGAGDEQFF TGTGCCAGCAGCTTAGAAGTCGTGGGGGGCGCGGGCGATGAGCAGTTCTTC
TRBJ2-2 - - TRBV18 CASSRPSGELFF TGTGCCAGCTCTAGGCCGTCCGGGGAGCTGTTTTTT
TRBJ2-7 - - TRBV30 CAWSAGSNEQYF TGTGCCTGGAGTGCCGGGTCCAACGAGCAGTACTTC
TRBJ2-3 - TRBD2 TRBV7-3 CASSLNAGGTDTQYF TGTGCCAGCAGCCTAAACGCGGGGGGGACAGATACGCAGTATTTT
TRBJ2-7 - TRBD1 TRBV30 CACYKGAESYEQYF TGTGCCTGTTACAAGGGGGCTGAGTCCTACGAGCAGTACTTC
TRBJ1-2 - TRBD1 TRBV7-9 CASNDRGGYTF TGTGCCAGCAACGACAGGGGTGGCTACACCTTC
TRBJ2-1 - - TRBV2 CASSDTSSYNEQFF TGTGCCAGCAGCGATACAAGCTCCTACAATGAGCAGTTCTTC
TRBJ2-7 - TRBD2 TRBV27 CASSSPRGSRRDEQYF TGTGCCAGCAGCTCCCCGCGGGGGTCACGGCGGGACGAGCAGTACTTC
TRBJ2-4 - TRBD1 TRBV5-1 CASSPGDRGNIQYF TGCGCCAGCAGCCCCGGGGACAGGGGGAACATTCAGTACTTC
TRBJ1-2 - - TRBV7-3 CASSLTDRGQSSGYTF TGTGCCAGCAGCTTAACCGATCGTGGGCAGTCATCGGGCTACACCTTC
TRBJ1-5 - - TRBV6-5 CASSYSSGRGQPQHF TGTGCCAGCAGTTACTCATCAGGGAGGGGGCAGCCCCAGCATTTT
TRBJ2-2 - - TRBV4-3 CASSQGTERTGELFF TGCGCCAGCAGCCAAGGGACAGAACGCACCGGGGAGCTGTTTTTT
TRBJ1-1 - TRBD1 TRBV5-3 CARSSNDRGPSEAFF TGTGCCAGAAGCTCCAACGACAGGGGGCCATCTGAAGCTTTCTTT
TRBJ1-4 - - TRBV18 CASSPNLLATNEKLFF TGTGCCAGCTCACCGAATCTGCTTGCAACTAATGAAAAACTGTTTTTT
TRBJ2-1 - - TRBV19 CASSFRANSYNEQFF TGTGCCAGTTCATTCCGGGCAAACTCCTACAATGAGCAGTTCTTC
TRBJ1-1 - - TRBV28 CASSSHTAVEAFF TGTGCCAGCAGTTCTCACACAGCGGTGGAAGCTTTCTTT
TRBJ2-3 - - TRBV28 CASSSTDTQYF TGTGCCAGCAGTTCGACAGATACGCAGTATTTT
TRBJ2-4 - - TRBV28 CASTFSGQGVKNIQYF TGTGCCAGCACCTTTAGCGGCCAGGGGGTCAAAAACATTCAGTACTTC
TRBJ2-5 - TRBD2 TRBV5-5 CASSPGGDETQYF TGTGCCAGCAGCCCGGGGGGGGACGAGACCCAGTACTTC
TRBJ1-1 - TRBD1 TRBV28 CASSLPGGIMNTEAFF TGTGCCAGCAGTTTACCAGGGGGAATTATGAACACTGAAGCTTTCTTT
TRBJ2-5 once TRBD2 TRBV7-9 CASSSRKRLAGEVETQYF TGTGCCAGCAGCTCCCGGAAACGACTAGCGGGAGAGGTTGAGACCCAGTACTTC
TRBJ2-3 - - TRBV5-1 CASSLVEGSGSDTQYF TGCGCCAGCAGCTTGGTGGAGGGATCGGGCTCAGATACGCAGTATTTT
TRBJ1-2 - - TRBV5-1 CASRLSIYVYGYTF TGCGCCAGCAGATTGAGTATTTACGTCTATGGCTACACCTTC
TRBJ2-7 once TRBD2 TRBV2 CAIRRGTSGKEYF TGTGCCATCCGCCGGGGGACTAGCGGGAAGGAGTACTTC
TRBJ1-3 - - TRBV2 CASSEGSGNTIYF TGTGCCAGCAGTGAGGGCTCTGGAAACACCATATATTTT
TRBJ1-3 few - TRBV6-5 CASSRLRSGNTIYF TGTGCCAGCAGTCGACTCCGCTCTGGAAACACCATATATTTT
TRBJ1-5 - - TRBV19 CASRPWAEANQPQHF TGTGCCAGTAGGCCCTGGGCGGAAGCGAATCAGCCCCAGCATTTT
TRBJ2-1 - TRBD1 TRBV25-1 CASSDPGQGNEQFF TGTGCCAGCAGTGACCCGGGACAGGGGAATGAGCAGTTCTTC
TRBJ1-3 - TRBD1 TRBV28 CASSETGLGGNTIYF TGTGCCAGCAGTGAGACAGGGCTGGGTGGAAACACCATATATTTT
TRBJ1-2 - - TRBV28 CASSSFGISGYGYTF TGTGCCAGCAGTTCCTTCGGGATTTCGGGCTATGGCTACACCTTC
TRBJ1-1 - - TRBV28 CASSSSPGRNIYTEAFF TGTGCCAGCAGTTCCTCACCGGGACGGAATATTTACACTGAAGCTTTCTTT
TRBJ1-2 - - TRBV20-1 CSARDHYGYTF TGCAGTGCTAGAGATCACTATGGCTACACCTTC
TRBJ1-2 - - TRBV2 CASSPHSQGSYTF TGTGCCAGCAGTCCTCACTCCCAGGGAAGCTACACCTTC
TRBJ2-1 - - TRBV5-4 CASSPGVSNEQFF TGTGCCAGCAGCCCGGGAGTTAGCAATGAGCAGTTCTTC
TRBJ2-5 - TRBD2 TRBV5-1 CASSLGLAGEKETQYF TGCGCCAGCAGCCTCGGACTAGCGGGGGAAAAAGAGACCCAGTACTTC